Below, 32 T cell receptor beta chains from the same sample are listed, as sequenced in a study of shared T cell receptors in the human thymus. This table comes from immunoSEQ multiplex PCR, and its TCRdb copy is limited to in-frame clones, with some not included. This table has hundreds of thousands of clones, approximately 90% appearing once. This same sample was also taken into another study, of human thymus T cells.

Sequencing was done on a sample of thymocytes. The receptor set was obtained from a boy under three years old with a congenital heart defect.

This sequence joins TRBV2 and TRBJ2-5; tentative D call: TRBD2 (5 bases). The CDR3 is made up of 13 amino acids. Trimming pared 1 base from V and 5 bases from J, leaving 8 bases between. Germline assignment: CDR1 SNHLY and CDR2 FYNNEI. The CDR3 sequence is CASSEGRAETQYF. The CDR3 coding sequence is TGTGCCAGCAGTGAAGGGCGGGCCGAGACCCAGTACTTC.

The V gene is TRBV14, the J gene TRBJ1-4, with D possibly being TRBD1 (5 bases). Between the trimmed V and J ends, which lost 6 bases and 0 bases, there was a span of 8 bases. Germline V lookup: CDR1 SGHDN, CDR2 FVKESK. The CDR3 loop spans 14 amino acids. The CDR3 DNA reads as TGTGCCAGCAGTACAGGTGCAACTAATGAAAAACTGTTTTTT. This codes for CASSTGATNEKLFF.

The V call is TRBV7-2, the J call TRBJ2-5, with TRBD2 as a possible D gene (5 bases). The CDR3 is made up of 13 amino acids. From germline, CDR1 is SGHTA and CDR2 FQGNSA. The V end was cut by 4 bases, the J end by 2 bases, with 8 bases between. CDR3: CASSSGVQETQYF. Written as DNA, the CDR3 is TGTGCCAGCAGCTCCGGGGTACAAGAGACCCAGTACTTC. The full variable domain, with the rest looked up from reference TRBV7-2 and TRBJ2-5, is GAGVSQSPSNKVTEKGKDVELRCDPISGHTALYWYRQSLGQGLEFLIYFQGNSAPDKSGLPSDRFSAERTGGSVSTLTIQRTQQEDSAVYLCASSSGVQETQYFGPGTRLLVL.

V and J are TRBV10-1 and TRBJ2-3; D perhaps matches TRBD2 (6 bases). The CDR3 totals 16 residues. Per the germline V gene, CDR1 is WNHNN and CDR2 is SYGVQD (reference sequence). The ends were cut back, 3 bases at V and 0 bases at J, with 13 bases in the middle. This CDR3 is CASSESGVPSTDTQYF. The DNA of the CDR3 is TGCGCCAGCAGTGAATCGGGAGTCCCTAGCACAGATACGCAGTATTTT.

The chain uses TRBV28 and TRBJ1-5; TRBD1 agrees at 9 bases. The V gene's germline CDR1 is MDHEN and CDR2 SYDVKM. Trimming removed 5 bases from V and 2 bases from J; junction bases left unmatched: 13. The CDR3 covers 18 residues. This CDR3 is CASSRAGTGLGGNQPQHF. CDR3 nucleotide sequence: TGTGCCAGCAGTCGCGCGGGGACAGGGTTGGGCGGCAATCAGCCCCAGCATTTT.

The gene calls are TRBV4-1 and TRBJ1-2; tentatively, D is TRBD1 (6 bases). This CDR3 has 16 amino acids. Germline CDR1 and CDR2: MGHRA and YSYEKL. V dropped 0 bases and J dropped 0 bases, with 11 bases sitting between them. CDR3 bases: TGCGCCAGCAGCCAAGAGAAAGACAGGTCTAACTATGGCTACACCTTC. This translates into CASSQEKDRSNYGYTF.

This clone was observed once. The gene calls are TRBV5-6 and TRBJ2-1; 11 nucleotides line up with TRBD2. V dropped 2 bases and J dropped 9; count of bases not matched to a gene: 13. Germline lookup yields CDR1 SGHDT and CDR2 YYEEEE. The CDR3 is made up of 17 amino acids. The CDR3: CASSFQSGTSGITEQFF. The CDR3 nucleotides are TGTGCCAGCAGCTTTCAATCCGGGACTAGCGGTATTACTGAGCAGTTCTTC.

The chain combines TRBV5-4 with TRBJ2-5; the match to TRBD2 covers 7 bases. The CDR3 length is 14 residues. Germline-derived CDR1 and CDR2 are SGHNT and YYREEE (reference sequence). V lost 8 bases and J lost 7; bases outside the gene matches: 14. CDR3 DNA: TGTGCCAGGGTTAGGCGGGGGAACAATTGGACCCAGTACTTC. Protein: CARVRRGNNWTQYF.

The V gene is TRBV6-5, the J gene TRBJ2-3, with D perhaps matching TRBD2 (5 bases). CDR3 length: 15 amino acids. Trimming shortened V by 0 bases and J by 6 bases, and 13 bases separated the two germline ends. Germline V gene lookup returns CDR1 MNHEY and CDR2 SVGAGI. The CDR3 region is CASSYSWPSMDTQYF. As DNA, the CDR3 is TGTGCCAGCAGTTACTCGTGGCCTAGCATGGATACGCAGTATTTT.

V is TRBV6-1 and J is TRBJ2-7; 8 nucleotides agree with TRBD2. Germline V gene data show CDR1 as MNHNS and CDR2 as SASEGT. There are 14 residues in the CDR3. The V and J ends lost 7 bases and 4 bases, in that order; junction bases with no gene match: 9. The CDR3 sequence: CASIGLARGYEQYF. CDR3 sequence (DNA): TGTGCCAGCATCGGACTAGCAAGGGGATACGAGCAGTACTTC.

V and J are TRBV19 and TRBJ1-5; D is undetermined. This CDR3 is built from 13 residues. Germline assignment: CDR1 LNHDA and CDR2 SQIVND (reference sequence). The V end was cut by 8 bases, the J end by 6 bases, with 14 bases between. In DNA, the CDR3 is TGTGCCAGTGGCCCAGCCGGGATTCAGCCCCAGCATTTT. This translates into CASGPAGIQPQHF.

The chain uses TRBV7-3 and TRBJ2-1, with 12 bases aligning to TRBD2. Germline V lookup: CDR1 SGHTA, CDR2 FQGTGA. The trim removed 4 bases at V and 8 bases at J, leaving 9 bases unmatched. The CDR3 loop spans 16 amino acids. CDR3: CASSSTGTSGQDEQFF. CDR3 coding DNA: TGTGCCAGCAGCTCCACCGGGACTAGCGGGCAGGATGAGCAGTTCTTC. Combining the CDR3 with reference TRBV7-3 and TRBJ2-1 gives the whole variable domain GAGVSQTPSNKVTEKGKYVELRCDPISGHTALYWYRQSLGQGPEFLIYFQGTGAADDSGLPNDRFFAVRPEGSVSTLKIQRTERGDSAVYLCASSSTGTSGQDEQFFGPGTRLTVL.

The genes are TRBV27 and TRBJ2-1, with D uncertain. Germline-derived CDR1 and CDR2 are MNHEY and SMNVEV (reference sequence). This CDR3 has 14 amino acids. V was trimmed by 8 bases and J by 0 bases, leaving 11 bases between them. The CDR3 loop reads CASLGRGSYNEQFF. CDR3 DNA sequence: TGTGCCAGCCTTGGCCGCGGCTCCTACAATGAGCAGTTCTTC.

The chain uses TRBV19 and TRBJ1-1; D not resolved. Trimming left V 7 bases short and J 7 bases short, with 19 bases between. CDR3 length equals 14 residues. Germline V gene data show CDR1 as LNHDA and CDR2 as SQIVND (reference sequence). The CDR3 sequence: CASTTSRLVIEAFF. As DNA, the CDR3 is TGTGCCAGTACAACATCTCGTTTGGTAATTGAAGCTTTCTTT.

The chain couples TRBV11-2 to TRBJ2-2, with TRBD2 matching over 12 bases. Losses at the gene ends were 1 base for V and 1 base for J; bases not matched to a gene: 7. Germline CDR1 reads SGHAT; CDR2 reads FQNNGV. This CDR3 region has 19 residues. The CDR3 protein is CASSLGGGLAGMNTGELFF. The CDR3, as DNA: TGTGCCAGCAGCTTAGGGGGTGGACTAGCGGGAATGAACACCGGGGAGCTGTTTTTT.

The chain combines TRBV2 with TRBJ2-5, with a tentative D call TRBD2 (6 bases). Germline values: CDR1 SNHLY, CDR2 FYNNEI. This CDR3 has 12 residues. Trimming stripped 8 bases from V and 7 bases from J, with 14 bases between. The CDR3: CASRVAEGTQYF. The CDR3 DNA is TGTGCCAGCCGGGTGGCGGAGGGGACCCAGTACTTC.

This sequence joins TRBV19 and TRBJ1-5, with D possibly matching TRBD1 (5 bases). This CDR3 is built from 17 residues. The V gene lost 4 bases and the J gene lost 7 bases, with 23 bases spanning the gap. Looked up from germline, CDR1 is LNHDA and CDR2 is SQIVND (reference sequence). The CDR3 DNA is TGTGCCAGTAGTACCCCCCCCAGGGAGGGGTCGAGACAGCCCCAGCATTTT. Translation gives CASSTPPREGSRQPQHF. Full variable domain (missing parts from reference TRBV19 and TRBJ1-5): DGGITQSPKYLFRKEGQNVTLSCEQNLNHDAMYWYRQDPGQGLRLIYYSQIVNDFQKGDIAEGYSVSREKKESFPLTVTSAQKNPTAFYLCASSTPPREGSRQPQHFGDGTRLSIL.

The sample holds one count of this clone. The chain carries TRBV27 and TRBJ2-1; D is ambiguous. With 6 bases removed from V and 0 bases from J, the gap between germline ends came to 9 bases. The CDR3 has 14 residues. The germline V gene encodes CDR1 MNHEY and CDR2 SMNVEV (reference sequence). This CDR3 reads CASSRTSSYNEQFF. CDR3 coding DNA: TGTGCCAGCAGCCGTACGAGCTCCTACAATGAGCAGTTCTTC.

V gene TRBV27 combines with J gene TRBJ2-7; TRBD1 agrees at 10 bases. The J segment lost 4 bases and the V segment lost 4 bases, leaving 7 bases of the junction unmatched. CDR3 length: 15 amino acids. Per germline, CDR1 MNHEY and CDR2 SMNVEV (reference sequence). The CDR3 DNA follows: TGTGCCAGCAGTTATCCGGGACAGGGGCTTTACGAGCAGTACTTC. Translating it yields CASSYPGQGLYEQYF.

J is TRBJ2-1 and V is TRBV30; 8 positions match TRBD2. Germline lookup yields CDR1 GTSNPN and CDR2 SVGIG (reference sequence). The junction had 20 bases not matched to a gene; V was cut back by 4 bases and J by 6 bases. The CDR3 sequence is 18 residues long. The CDR3 loop is CAWTDPEPKAGAGNEQFF. As DNA, the CDR3 is TGTGCCTGGACCGACCCCGAGCCCAAAGCGGGAGCCGGCAATGAGCAGTTCTTC. Drawing the rest from reference TRBV30 and TRBJ2-1, the complete variable domain is SQTIHQWPATLVQPVGSPLSLECTVEGTSNPNLYWYRQAAGRGLQLLFYSVGIGQISSEVPQNLSASRPQDRQFILSSKKLLLSDSGFYLCAWTDPEPKAGAGNEQFFGPGTRLTVL.

This sequence joins TRBV7-2 and TRBJ2-3, with D possibly TRBD1 on 5 matching bases. This CDR3 has 15 amino acids. CDR1 SGHTA and CDR2 FQGNSA come from the germline V gene. V lost 3 bases and J 2 bases, leaving 12 bases between the germline ends. The CDR3: CASSFPDRATDTQYF. CDR3 DNA: TGTGCCAGCAGCTTCCCTGACAGAGCCACAGATACGCAGTATTTT.

The chain uses TRBV18 and TRBJ1-1; D not certain. This CDR3 has 13 amino acids. Germline V gene lookup returns CDR1 KGHSH and CDR2 LQKENI. Trimming pared 0 bases from V and 1 base from J, leaving 3 bases between. The CDR3: CASSPPWNTEAFF. In DNA, the CDR3 is TGTGCCAGCTCACCACCCTGGAACACTGAAGCTTTCTTT.

This chain uses TRBV4-3 with TRBJ1-1; 9 positions match TRBD1. The CDR3 is made up of 15 amino acids. Germline V CDR1 and CDR2: LGHNA, YSLEER. The J segment lost 6 bases and the V segment lost 2 bases, leaving 7 bases of the junction unmatched. The CDR3 is CASSQYGQGLSEAFF. The CDR3 DNA reads TGCGCCAGCAGCCAATACGGACAGGGGCTTTCTGAAGCTTTCTTT.

The chain employs TRBV10-2 and TRBJ2-5; 15 bases map to TRBD2. The CDR3 spans 16 residues. Looked up from germline, CDR1 is WSHSY and CDR2 is SAAADI. The junction had 9 bases not matched to a gene; V was cut back by 6 bases and J by 7 bases. The CDR3 sequence: CASSPGTSGRYGTQYF. CDR3 bases: TGCGCCAGCAGCCCCGGGACTAGCGGGAGGTACGGGACCCAGTACTTC.

The chain uses TRBV15 and TRBJ2-2; the D gene is possibly TRBD2 (7 bases). Germline V lookup: CDR1 LNHNV, CDR2 YYDKDF (reference sequence). This CDR3 contains 17 residues. The V end lost 0 bases, the J end lost 5 bases, and 16 bases lay between the germline ends. The CDR3 here is CATSRDPPGGGTGELFF. The CDR3 coding sequence is TGTGCCACCAGCAGAGACCCCCCGGGGGGCGGAACCGGGGAGCTGTTTTTT.

This sequence joins TRBV5-6 and TRBJ2-2; weak D call: TRBD2 (6 bases). CDR1 is SGHDT and CDR2 is YYEEEE in the germline V gene. The CDR3 is 16 amino acids. Trimming pared 5 bases from V and 5 bases from J, leaving 19 bases between. The CDR3 is CASRPWTGEGTGELFF. CDR3 nucleotides: TGTGCCAGCAGACCTTGGACGGGAGAGGGGACCGGGGAGCTGTTTTTT.

The chain employs TRBV6-1 and TRBJ2-1; 8 bases map to TRBD2. The length of the CDR3 is 16 residues. The junction had 8 bases not matched to a gene; V was cut back by 6 bases and J by 1 base. CDR1 MNHNS and CDR2 SASEGT come from the germline V gene. Here the CDR3 reads CASRETGTRSYNEQFF. The CDR3 DNA reads as TGTGCCAGCAGAGAAACCGGGACTAGGTCCTACAATGAGCAGTTCTTC.

For the CDR3, the DNA is TGTGCCAGCAGCTCCAGGGACTCACGCTCCTACGAGCAGTACTTC. Its translation: CASSSRDSRSYEQYF. The chain has TRBV7-2 and TRBJ2-7; tentative D call: TRBD2 (6 bases). Germline V lookup: CDR1 SGHTA, CDR2 FQGNSA. CDR3 size: 15 residues. V was trimmed by 4 bases and J by 0 bases, leaving 13 bases between them.

The V and J genes are TRBV11-3 and TRBJ2-5; TRBD2 might be the D (5 bases). Germline V gene lookup returns CDR1 SGHNT and CDR2 YENEEA. The CDR3 is 15 residues long. Trimming removed 5 bases at V and 5 bases at J, with 18 bases between. The CDR3 protein is CASSPTVGRRETQYF. CDR3 DNA: TGTGCCAGCAGCCCAACCGTCGGGCGGAGGGAGACCCAGTACTTC.

The chain uses TRBV27 and TRBJ1-2; 9 nucleotides match TRBD1. Germline trimming cut 5 bases from V and 8 bases from J; bases unmatched to any gene: 6. There are 13 residues in the CDR3. The V gene's germline CDR1 is MNHEY and CDR2 SMNVEV (reference sequence). CDR3 in DNA: TGTGCCAGCAGTCCACAGGGGGCCCGGGGCTACACCTTC. Its protein is CASSPQGARGYTF.

The chain recombines TRBV6-5 with TRBJ2-7, with 11 bases fitting TRBD1. The CDR3 covers 15 residues. The germline CDR1 and CDR2 sequences are MNHEY and SVGAGI. The junction had 5 bases not matched to a gene; V was cut back by 5 bases and J by 2 bases. The CDR3 spells CASSAGTGGTYEQYF. The CDR3 DNA reads as TGTGCCAGCAGTGCCGGGACAGGGGGAACCTACGAGCAGTACTTC.

The chain has TRBV5-8 and TRBJ2-5, with D possibly TRBD2 on 5 matching bases. The CDR3 totals 11 residues. Germline CDR1 is SGHTS and CDR2 is YDEGEE. Trimming removed 4 bases at V and 9 bases at J, with 10 bases between. CDR3 in DNA: TGTGCCAGCAGCGACCGGCGGGCCCAGTACTTC. Amino acids: CASSDRRAQYF.